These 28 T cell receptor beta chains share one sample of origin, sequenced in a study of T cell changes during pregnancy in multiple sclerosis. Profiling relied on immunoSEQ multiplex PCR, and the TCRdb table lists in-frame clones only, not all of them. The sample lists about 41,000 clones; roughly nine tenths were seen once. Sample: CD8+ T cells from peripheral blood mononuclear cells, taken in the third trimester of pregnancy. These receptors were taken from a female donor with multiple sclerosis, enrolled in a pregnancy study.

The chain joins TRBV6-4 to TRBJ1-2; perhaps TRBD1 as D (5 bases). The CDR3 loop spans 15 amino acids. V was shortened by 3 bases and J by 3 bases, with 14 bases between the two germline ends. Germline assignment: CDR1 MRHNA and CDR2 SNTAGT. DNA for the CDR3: TGTGCCAGCAGTGAAACCTGGGAGGGGTACTATGGCTACACCTTC. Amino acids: CASSETWEGYYGYTF.

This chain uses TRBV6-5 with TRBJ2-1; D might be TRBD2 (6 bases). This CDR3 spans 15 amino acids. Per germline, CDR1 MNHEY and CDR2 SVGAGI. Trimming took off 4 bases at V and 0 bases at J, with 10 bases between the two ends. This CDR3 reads CASSWPGSSYNEQFF. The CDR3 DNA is TGTGCCAGCAGTTGGCCCGGGAGCTCCTACAATGAGCAGTTCTTC.

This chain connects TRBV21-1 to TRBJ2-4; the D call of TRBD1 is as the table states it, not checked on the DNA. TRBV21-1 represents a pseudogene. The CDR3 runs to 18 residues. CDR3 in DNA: TGTGCCAGCAGCCCAACAAAAGGGGCAGGGTGGAGTAGGAACATTCAGTACTTC. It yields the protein CASSPTKGAGWSRNIQYF.

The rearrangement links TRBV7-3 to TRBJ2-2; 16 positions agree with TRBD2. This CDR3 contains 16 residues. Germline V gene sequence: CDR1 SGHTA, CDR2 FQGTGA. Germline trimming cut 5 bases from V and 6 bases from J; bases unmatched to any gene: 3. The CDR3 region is CASSLGTSGGAGELFF. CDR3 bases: TGTGCCAGCAGCCTCGGGACTAGCGGGGGGGCCGGGGAGCTGTTTTTT.

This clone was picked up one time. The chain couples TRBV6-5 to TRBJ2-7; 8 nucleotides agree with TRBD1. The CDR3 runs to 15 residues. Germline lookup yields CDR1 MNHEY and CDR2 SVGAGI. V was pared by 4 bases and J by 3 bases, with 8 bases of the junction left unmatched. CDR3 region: CASSSQPGTGYEQYF. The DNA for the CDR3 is TGTGCCAGCAGTTCCCAACCCGGGACAGGCTACGAGCAGTACTTC.

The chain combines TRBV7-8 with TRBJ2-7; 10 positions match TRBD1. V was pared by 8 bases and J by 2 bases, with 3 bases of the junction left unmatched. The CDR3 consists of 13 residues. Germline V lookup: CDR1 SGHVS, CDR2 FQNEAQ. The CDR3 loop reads CASGTGAPYEQYF. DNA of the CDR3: TGTGCCAGCGGGACAGGGGCCCCCTACGAGCAGTACTTC.

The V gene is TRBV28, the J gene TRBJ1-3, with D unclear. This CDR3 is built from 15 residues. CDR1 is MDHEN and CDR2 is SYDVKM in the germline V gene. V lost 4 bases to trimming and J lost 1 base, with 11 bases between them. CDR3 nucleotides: TGTGCCAGCAGTTGGCCCCGAGGTTCTGGAAACACCATATATTTT. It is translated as CASSWPRGSGNTIYF.

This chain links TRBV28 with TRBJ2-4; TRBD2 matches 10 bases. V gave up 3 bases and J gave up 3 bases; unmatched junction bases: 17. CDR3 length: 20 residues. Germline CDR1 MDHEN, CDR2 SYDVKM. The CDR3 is CASSFGLGPSGGLVKNIQYF. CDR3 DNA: TGTGCCAGCAGTTTTGGACTTGGGCCTAGCGGGGGATTAGTCAAAAACATTCAGTACTTC.

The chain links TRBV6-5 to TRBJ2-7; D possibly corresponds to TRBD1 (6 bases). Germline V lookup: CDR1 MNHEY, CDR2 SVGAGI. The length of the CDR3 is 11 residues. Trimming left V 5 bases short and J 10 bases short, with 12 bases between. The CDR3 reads CASSGGRGQYF. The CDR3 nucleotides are TGTGCCAGCAGTGGGGGCAGGGGCCAGTACTTC.

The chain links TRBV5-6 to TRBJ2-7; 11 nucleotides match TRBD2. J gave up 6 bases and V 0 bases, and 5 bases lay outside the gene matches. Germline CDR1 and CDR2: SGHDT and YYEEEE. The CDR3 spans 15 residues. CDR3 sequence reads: CASSLGTSGYIEQYF. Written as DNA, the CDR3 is TGTGCCAGCAGCTTGGGGACTAGCGGGTATATCGAGCAGTACTTC.

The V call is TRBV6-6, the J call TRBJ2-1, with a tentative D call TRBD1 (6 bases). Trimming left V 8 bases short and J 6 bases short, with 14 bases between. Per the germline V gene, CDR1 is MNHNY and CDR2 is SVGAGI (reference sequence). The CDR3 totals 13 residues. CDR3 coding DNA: TGTGCCAGCCAGGGAGAGGGGGTCAATGAGCAGTTCTTC. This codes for CASQGEGVNEQFF.

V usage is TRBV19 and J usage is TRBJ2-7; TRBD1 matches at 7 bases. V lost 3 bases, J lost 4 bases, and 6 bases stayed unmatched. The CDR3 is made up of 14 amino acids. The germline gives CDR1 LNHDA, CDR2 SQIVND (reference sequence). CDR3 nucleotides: TGTGCCAGTAGTATTGGCAGGGGGTCGTACGAGCAGTACTTC. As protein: CASSIGRGSYEQYF.

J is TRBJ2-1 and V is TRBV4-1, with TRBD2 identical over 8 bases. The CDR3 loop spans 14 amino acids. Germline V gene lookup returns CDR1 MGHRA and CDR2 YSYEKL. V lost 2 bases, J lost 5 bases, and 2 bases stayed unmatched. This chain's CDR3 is CASSQHSGDNEQFF. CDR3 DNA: TGCGCCAGCAGCCAACATAGCGGGGACAATGAGCAGTTCTTC.

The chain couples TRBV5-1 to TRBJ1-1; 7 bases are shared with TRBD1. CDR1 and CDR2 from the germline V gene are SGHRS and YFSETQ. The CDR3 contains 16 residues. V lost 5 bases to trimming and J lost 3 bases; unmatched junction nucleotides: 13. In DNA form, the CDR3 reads TGCGCCAGCAGTCAGACCAGAATAACAGGGGACACTGAAGCTTTCTTT. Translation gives CASSQTRITGDTEAFF.

This CDR3 is CASSFSRQTGPWAEQYF. The CDR3 bases are TGTGCCAGCAGTTTCAGTCGCCAGACAGGTCCTTGGGCCGAGCAGTACTTC. The V call is TRBV28, the J call TRBJ2-7; tentatively, D is TRBD1 (6 bases). CDR1 and CDR2 from the germline V gene are MDHEN and SYDVKM. The CDR3 runs 17 residues. Trimming removed 3 bases from V and 6 bases from J, with 24 bases in between.

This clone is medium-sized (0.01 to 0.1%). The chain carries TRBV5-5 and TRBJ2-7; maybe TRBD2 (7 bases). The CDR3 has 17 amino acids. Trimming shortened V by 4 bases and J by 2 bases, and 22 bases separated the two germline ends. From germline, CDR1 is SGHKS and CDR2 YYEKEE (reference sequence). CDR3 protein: CASSPGYIRGATYEQYF. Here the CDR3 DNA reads TGTGCCAGCAGCCCCGGTTATATACGGGGGGCGACCTACGAGCAGTACTTC.

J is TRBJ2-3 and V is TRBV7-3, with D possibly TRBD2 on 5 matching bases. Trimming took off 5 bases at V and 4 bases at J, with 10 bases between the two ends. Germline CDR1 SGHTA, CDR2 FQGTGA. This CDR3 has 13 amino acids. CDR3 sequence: CASSLLASDTQYF. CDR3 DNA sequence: TGTGCCAGCAGCCTTCTAGCATCAGATACGCAGTATTTT.

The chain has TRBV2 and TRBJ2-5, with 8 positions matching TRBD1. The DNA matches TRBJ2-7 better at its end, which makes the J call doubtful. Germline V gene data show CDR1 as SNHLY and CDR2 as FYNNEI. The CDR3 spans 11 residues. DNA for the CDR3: TGTGCCAGCAGGGACAGGGACGAGCAGTACTTC. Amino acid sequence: CASRDRDEQYF.

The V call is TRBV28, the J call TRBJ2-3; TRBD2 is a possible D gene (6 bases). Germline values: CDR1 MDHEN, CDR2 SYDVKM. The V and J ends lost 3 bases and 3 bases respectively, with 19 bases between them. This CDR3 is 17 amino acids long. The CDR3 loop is CASSFYSGGVMTDTQYF. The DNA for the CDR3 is TGTGCCAGCAGTTTTTATTCCGGCGGGGTCATGACAGATACGCAGTATTTT.

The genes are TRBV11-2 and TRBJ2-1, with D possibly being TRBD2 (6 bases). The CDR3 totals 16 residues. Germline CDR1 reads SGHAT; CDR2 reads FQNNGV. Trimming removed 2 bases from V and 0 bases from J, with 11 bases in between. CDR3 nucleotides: TGTGCCAGCAGCTTAACGGGGGTGGGCTCCTACAATGAGCAGTTCTTC. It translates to CASSLTGVGSYNEQFF. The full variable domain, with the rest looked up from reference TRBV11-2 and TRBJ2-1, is EAGVAQSPRYKIIEKRQSVAFWCNPISGHATLYWYQQILGQGPKLLIQFQNNGVVDDSQLPKDRFSAERLKGVDSTLKIQPAKLEDSAVYLCASSLTGVGSYNEQFFGPGTRLTVL.

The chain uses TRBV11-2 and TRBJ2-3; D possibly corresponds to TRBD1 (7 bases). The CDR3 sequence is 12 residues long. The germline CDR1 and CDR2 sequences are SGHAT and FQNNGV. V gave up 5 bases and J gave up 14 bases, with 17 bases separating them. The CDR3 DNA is TGTGCCAGCAGCCCTGGACAGGAGCGGGTGTATTTT. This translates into CASSPGQERVYF.

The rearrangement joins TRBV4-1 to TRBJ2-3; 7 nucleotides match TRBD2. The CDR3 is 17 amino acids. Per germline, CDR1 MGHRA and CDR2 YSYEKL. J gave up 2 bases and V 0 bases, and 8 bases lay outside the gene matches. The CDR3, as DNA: TGCGCCAGCAGCCAAGAAACAAGCGGGACCTTCACAGATACGCAGTATTTT. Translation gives CASSQETSGTFTDTQYF.

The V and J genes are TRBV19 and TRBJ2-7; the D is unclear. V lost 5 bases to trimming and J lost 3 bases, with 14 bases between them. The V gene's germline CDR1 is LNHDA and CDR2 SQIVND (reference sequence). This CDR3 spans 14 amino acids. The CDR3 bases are TGTGCCAGTAGTTCTCCGGCGGCGAACTACGAGCAGTACTTC. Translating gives CASSSPAANYEQYF.

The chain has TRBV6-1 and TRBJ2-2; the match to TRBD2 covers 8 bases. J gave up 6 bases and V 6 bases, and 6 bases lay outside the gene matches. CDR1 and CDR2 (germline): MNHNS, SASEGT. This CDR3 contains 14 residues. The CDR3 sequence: CASRPGLESGELFF. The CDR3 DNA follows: TGTGCCAGCAGGCCGGGACTAGAATCCGGGGAGCTGTTTTTT.

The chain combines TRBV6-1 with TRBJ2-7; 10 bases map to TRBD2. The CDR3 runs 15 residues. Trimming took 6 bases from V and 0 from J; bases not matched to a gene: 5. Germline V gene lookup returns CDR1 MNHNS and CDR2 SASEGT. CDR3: CASSPSGGTSYEQYF. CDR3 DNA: TGTGCCAGCAGCCCTAGCGGGGGCACCTCCTACGAGCAGTACTTC.

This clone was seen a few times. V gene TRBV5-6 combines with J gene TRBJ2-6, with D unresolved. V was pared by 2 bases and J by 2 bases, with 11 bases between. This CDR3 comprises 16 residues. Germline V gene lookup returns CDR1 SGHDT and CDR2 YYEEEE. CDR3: CASSFYPVTGANVLTF. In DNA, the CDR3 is TGTGCCAGCAGCTTCTATCCGGTAACTGGGGCCAACGTCCTGACTTTC. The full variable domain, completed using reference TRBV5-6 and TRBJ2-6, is DAGVTQSPTHLIKTRGQQVTLRCSPKSGHDTVSWYQQALGQGPQFIFQYYEEEERQRGNFPDRFSGHQFPNYSSELNVNALLLGDSALYLCASSFYPVTGANVLTFGAGSRLTVL.

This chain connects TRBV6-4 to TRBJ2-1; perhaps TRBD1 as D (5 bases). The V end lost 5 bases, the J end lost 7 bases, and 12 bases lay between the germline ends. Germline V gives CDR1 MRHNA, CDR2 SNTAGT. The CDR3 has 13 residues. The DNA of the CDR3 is TGTGCCAGCAGTCGTGGGGCTGGAAATGAGCAGTTCTTC. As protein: CASSRGAGNEQFF.

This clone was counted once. CDR3 nucleotide sequence: TGTGCCAGCAGTTATAGAGGCACAGATACGCAGTATTTT. It codes for CASSYRGTDTQYF. The V call is TRBV6-7, the J call TRBJ2-3; D is ambiguous. TRBV6-7 is given ORF status, its function remaining uncertain. The ends were cut back, 3 bases at V and 1 base at J, with 5 bases in the middle. This CDR3 spans 13 amino acids.